The next 27 T cell receptor beta chains were all read from a single sample in a study of shared clonotypes between healthy human individuals. As defined, naive CD8 cells were CD45RO-negative and positively selected for CCR7, with terminally differentiated effector memory CD45RA+ cells excluded. TCRdb's copy holds only in-frame clones and misses some; the assay was immunoSEQ multiplex PCR. Seen here are about 2.2 million clones, over 85% observed once, and the top ten hold around 1.7%. Sequencing was carried out using naive CD8+ T cells from PBMCs. The receptors come from a man in his late teens or twenties in good health. Some clones in this sample may be carry-over from other donors' samples.

The chain has TRBV19 and TRBJ1-1; D is unresolved. CDR1 is LNHDA, CDR2 SQIVND, per germline (reference sequence). This CDR3 contains 14 residues. The V gene lost 5 bases and the J gene lost 7 bases, with 17 bases spanning the gap. This chain's CDR3 is CASSLRITLYEAFF. The CDR3 nucleotides read TGTGCCAGTAGTTTACGGATAACACTCTATGAAGCTTTCTTT.

The chain uses TRBV4-1 and TRBJ2-3; no definite D call. V was trimmed by 0 bases and J by 0 bases, leaving 10 bases between them. The CDR3 runs 16 residues. Germline loops: CDR1 MGHRA, CDR2 YSYEKL. CDR3: CASSQELVGSTDTQYF. The CDR3 DNA reads as TGCGCCAGCAGCCAAGAATTGGTGGGTAGCACAGATACGCAGTATTTT.

This chain joins TRBV29-1 and TRBJ2-1; 8 bases are shared with TRBD1. The CDR3 length is 15 residues. The V gene end was trimmed by 1 base and the J gene end by 0 bases; junction bases not matched to a gene: 2. CDR1 is SQVTM and CDR2 is ANQGSEA in the germline V gene. The CDR3: CSVEVQGASYNEQFF. The DNA for the CDR3 is TGCAGCGTTGAAGTGCAGGGGGCCTCCTACAATGAGCAGTTCTTC.

V and J are TRBV11-2 and TRBJ2-3; D remains ambiguous. The CDR3 consists of 14 residues. Germline values: CDR1 SGHAT, CDR2 FQNNGV. The ends were cut back, 4 bases at V and 5 bases at J, with 13 bases in the middle. The CDR3 nucleotides read TGTGCCAGCAGCTCCGACCCATTAATAGATACGCAGTATTTT. It encodes CASSSDPLIDTQYF.

V is TRBV9 and J is TRBJ2-1; tentatively, D is TRBD1 (5 bases). The germline V gene encodes CDR1 SGDLS and CDR2 YYNGEE. The CDR3 totals 18 residues. V lost 0 bases, J lost 0 bases, and 16 bases lay in between. CDR3 nucleotides: TGTGCCAGCAGCGTAGGGGTCTCGCGACAGAGCTCCTACAATGAGCAGTTCTTC. Protein: CASSVGVSRQSSYNEQFF. The full variable domain, rest sourced from reference TRBV9 and TRBJ2-1, is DSGVTQTPKHLITATGQRVTLRCSPRSGDLSVYWYQQSLDQGLQFLIQYYNGEERAKGNILERFSAQQFPDLHSELNLSSLELGDSALYFCASSVGVSRQSSYNEQFFGPGTRLTVL.

The CDR3 DNA reads as TGTGCCAGCAGCCTACTAGAAAAAGAGACCCAGTACTTC. This encodes CASSLLEKETQYF. The J gene is TRBJ2-5, the V gene TRBV6-5; tentatively, D is TRBD2 (5 bases). CDR1 and CDR2 from the germline V gene are MNHEY and SVGAGI. The CDR3 runs to 13 residues. The V and J ends lost 6 bases and 3 bases respectively, with 11 bases between them.

This chain uses TRBV7-9 with TRBJ2-2; D is unresolved. This CDR3 contains 13 residues. Per germline, CDR1 SEHNR and CDR2 FQNEAQ (reference sequence). Trimming shortened V by 3 bases and J by 6 bases, and 8 bases separated the two germline ends. The CDR3 reads CASSLANSGELFF. The CDR3 DNA follows: TGTGCCAGCAGCTTGGCAAATTCCGGGGAGCTGTTTTTT.

V gene TRBV2 combines with J gene TRBJ1-4, with D perhaps matching TRBD1 (6 bases). V shed 4 bases and J shed 2 bases, with 17 bases lying between them. The CDR3 has 17 amino acids. Germline lookup yields CDR1 SNHLY and CDR2 FYNNEI. In DNA, the CDR3 is TGTGCCAGCAGTGCCACGTTGGGGGGGGGCACTAATGAAAAACTGTTTTTT. Translation gives CASSATLGGGTNEKLFF.

With regard to this clone: Different DNA sequences within this sample yield the same CDR3. The genes are TRBV2 and TRBJ2-5; no reliable D call. This CDR3 contains 13 residues. V lost 3 bases and J lost 2, with 7 bases in between. CDR1 and CDR2 (germline): SNHLY, FYNNEI. CDR3 sequence: CASSEAEQETQYF. As DNA, the CDR3 is TGTGCCAGCAGTGAGGCAGAACAAGAGACCCAGTACTTC.

V and J are TRBV28 and TRBJ2-1; TRBD2 agrees at 9 bases. The CDR3 spans 15 residues. J gave up 5 bases and V 6 bases, and 8 bases lay outside the gene matches. Per the germline V gene, CDR1 is MDHEN and CDR2 is SYDVKM. The CDR3 sequence is CASRPIAGAHNEQFF. The DNA for the CDR3 is TGTGCCAGCAGACCGATAGCGGGAGCCCACAATGAGCAGTTCTTC.

This CDR3 reads CASSPTGGSSGNTIYF. CDR3 bases: TGTGCCAGCAGCCCAACGGGGGGGAGCTCTGGAAACACCATATATTTT. The chain has TRBV9 and TRBJ1-3; possibly TRBD1 for D (5 bases). Trimming took off 4 bases at V and 0 bases at J, with 14 bases between the two ends. The V gene's germline CDR1 is SGDLS and CDR2 YYNGEE. The CDR3 covers 16 residues.

V is TRBV4-3 and J is TRBJ1-1, with D uncertain. Trimming took off 2 bases at V and 5 bases at J, with 15 bases between the two ends. In germline, CDR1 is LGHNA, CDR2 YSLEER. CDR3 size: 15 residues. In DNA, the CDR3 is TGCGCCAGCAGCCAACATCGTACCCTGTTGACTGAAGCTTTCTTT. Protein: CASSQHRTLLTEAFF.

The V gene is TRBV5-8, the J gene TRBJ2-1, with a weak D call TRBD2 (5 bases). There are 15 residues in the CDR3. CDR1 SGHTS and CDR2 YDEGEE come from the germline V gene. The V gene lost 0 bases and the J gene lost 8 bases, with 15 bases spanning the gap. The CDR3 DNA sequence: TGTGCCAGCAGCTTGGAGTATGGGGAGAGGGATGAGCAGTTCTTC. Protein product: CASSLEYGERDEQFF.

V and J are TRBV27 and TRBJ2-1; D remains ambiguous. Per germline, CDR1 MNHEY and CDR2 SMNVEV (reference sequence). The CDR3 is 16 residues long. Trimming cost V 0 bases and J 0 bases, with 9 bases left between them. CDR3 DNA sequence: TGTGCCAGCAGTTTATCCCTATATGGCTCCTACAATGAGCAGTTCTTC. It yields the protein CASSLSLYGSYNEQFF.

This clone appeared a single time. The chain employs TRBV6-5 and TRBJ2-7; no definite D call. Germline lookup yields CDR1 MNHEY and CDR2 SVGAGI. The CDR3 has 13 residues. Deletions cut 2 bases from V and 2 bases from J, with 7 bases between. CDR3 coding DNA: TGTGCCAGCAGTTACCACCAGACCTACGAGCAGTACTTC. As protein: CASSYHQTYEQYF.

The rearrangement joins TRBV7-9 to TRBJ2-7; D unclear. The V end lost 4 bases, the J end lost 0 bases, and 13 bases lay between the germline ends. The CDR3 spans 15 residues. Per the germline V gene, CDR1 is SEHNR and CDR2 is FQNEAQ (reference sequence). The CDR3 here is CASSWTDRISYEQYF. Here the CDR3 DNA reads TGTGCCAGCAGCTGGACGGATCGTATCTCCTACGAGCAGTACTTC.

The chain carries TRBV5-8 and TRBJ2-1; 8 bases map to TRBD1. V lost 5 bases to trimming and J lost 6 bases; unmatched junction nucleotides: 7. The CDR3 length is 14 residues. CDR1 SGHTS and CDR2 YDEGEE come from the germline V gene. The CDR3 DNA reads TGTGCCAGCAGTACCCAGGGGACAGGCAATGAGCAGTTCTTC. It codes for CASSTQGTGNEQFF.

This chain links TRBV5-8 with TRBJ1-1; 8 positions match TRBD1. With 4 bases clipped from V and 3 bases from J, the junction kept 8 bases outside the gene matches. Germline lookup yields CDR1 SGHTS and CDR2 YDEGEE. This CDR3 comprises 15 residues. CDR3: CASSPRTGWYTEAFF. The CDR3 nucleotides are TGTGCCAGCAGCCCGAGGACAGGGTGGTACACTGAAGCTTTCTTT.

The genes are TRBV13 and TRBJ2-5; D call uncertain. This CDR3 has 12 amino acids. Germline CDR1 is PRHDT and CDR2 is FYEKMQ (reference sequence). Trimming pared 5 bases from V and 5 bases from J, leaving 9 bases between. The CDR3 bases are TGTGCCAGCAGCAAACAAAGGGAGACCCAGTACTTC. Protein: CASSKQRETQYF.

V gene TRBV10-3 combines with J gene TRBJ1-1; 10 bases are shared with TRBD1. The germline V gene has CDR1 ENHRY and CDR2 SYGVKD. The junction had 12 bases not matched to a gene; V was cut back by 10 bases and J by 4 bases. CDR3 length: 15 residues. CDR3 residues: CATADPGQGPTEAFF. The CDR3 nucleotides are TGTGCCACCGCTGACCCGGGACAGGGGCCCACTGAAGCTTTCTTT.

This clone was observed a single time. The chain uses TRBV27 and TRBJ2-1, with D maybe TRBD2 (5 bases). The length of the CDR3 is 17 residues. Trimming took off 3 bases at V and 6 bases at J, with 21 bases between the two ends. Germline V gene lookup returns CDR1 MNHEY and CDR2 SMNVEV (reference sequence). The CDR3 is CASSLMGEAAPANEQFF. Here the CDR3 DNA reads TGTGCCAGCAGTTTGATGGGAGAGGCGGCACCCGCCAATGAGCAGTTCTTC.

J is TRBJ2-7 and V is TRBV18; possibly TRBD2 for D (6 bases). Germline V gene sequence: CDR1 KGHSH, CDR2 LQKENI. V was clipped by 6 bases and J by 5 bases, with 20 bases between them. The CDR3 consists of 15 residues. For the CDR3, the DNA is TGTGCCAGCTCCCCCACCGGGACTCCAGGGAACGAGCAGTACTTC. It is translated as CASSPTGTPGNEQYF.

The genes are TRBV28 and TRBJ1-5, with D possibly being TRBD1 (6 bases). Trimming left V 4 bases short and J 5 bases short, with 27 bases between. Per the germline V gene, CDR1 is MDHEN and CDR2 is SYDVKM. This CDR3 contains 19 residues. CDR3 residues: CASSSLTRTTGHRDQPQHF. CDR3 DNA sequence: TGTGCCAGCAGTTCATTGACCCGGACTACAGGGCATCGGGATCAGCCCCAGCATTTT.

With regard to this clone: Other DNA sequences in this sample translate to the same CDR3. The rearrangement links TRBV6-5 to TRBJ2-1; D call uncertain. Trimming removed 0 bases at V and 6 bases at J, with 6 bases between. In germline, CDR1 is MNHEY, CDR2 SVGAGI. The CDR3 is made up of 13 amino acids. CDR3 DNA sequence: TGTGCCAGCAGTTACTCCTTCGGCAATGAGCAGTTCTTC. This translates into CASSYSFGNEQFF.

CDR3 DNA sequence: TGTGCCAGCAGTGATGGGTCAGAGCATATATCCTACGAGCAGTACTTC. Its protein product is CASSDGSEHISYEQYF. The chain links TRBV2 to TRBJ2-7; D remains ambiguous. Deletions cut 3 bases from V and 1 base from J, with 16 bases between. CDR1 is SNHLY, CDR2 FYNNEI, per germline. This CDR3 is built from 16 residues.

The rearrangement joins TRBV10-2 to TRBJ1-1; D remains ambiguous. Germline CDR1 is WSHSY and CDR2 is SAAADI. The CDR3 totals 12 residues. V lost 7 bases and J lost 1, with 7 bases in between. CDR3 DNA sequence: TGCGCCAGCAAGGTGGGGAACACTGAAGCTTTCTTT. Its translation is CASKVGNTEAFF.

The chain couples TRBV27 to TRBJ1-2, with a possible D match to TRBD1 (6 bases). The V gene's germline CDR1 is MNHEY and CDR2 SMNVEV (reference sequence). With 5 bases removed from V and 2 bases from J, the gap between germline ends came to 24 bases. CDR3 size: 18 residues. In DNA, the CDR3 is TGTGCCAGCAGTCTGGTTGGGGGGGAAGGGGGGCTCAACTATGGCTACACCTTC. Translation: CASSLVGGEGGLNYGYTF.